This TCR beta chain was sequenced in a study of regulatory T cells in long-lasting Graves disease. Overall study: The study enrolled newly diagnosed Graves' patients on antithyroid drugs under 3 months.

Both iRepertoire HTBI primers and Arm-PCR of CDR3 regions were used to build the TCR beta libraries. A single record per CDR3 protein comes from TCRdb applying MiXCR to the multiplex PCR reads. This table has 350,000 to 450,000 distinct CDR3 sequences, around 11% appearing once. Study conclusions and caveats: Persistent disease preferred TRBV28, TRBJ1-2 and TRBJ2-5; new disease, TRBV20-1 and TRBJ2-1.

Worth noting for this clonotype: Its target is not known. This may be a read error, as it is one base from a much larger clone.

This CDR3 comprises 15 residues. Trimming removed 4 bases at V and 9 bases at J, with 19 bases between. Germline loops: CDR1 MNHGY, CDR2 SVAAGI. Indicated time point: newly diagnosed GD, antithyroid drugs for less than 3 months. The TCR library was made from RNA that had been extracted from PBMCs in TRIzol. These data were likewise used in another study, on T cells in Graves' hyperthyroidism and ophthalmopathy. As that report states: The TCR CDR3 was amplified in a first-round RT-PCR using the HTBI primer set.

The chain is built from TRBV6-9 and TRBJ2-1; D possibly corresponds to TRBD2 (5 bases). The sequence was collected from a woman between 18 and 30 years old with Graves disease. This specimen was peripheral blood mononuclear cells (PBMCs), taken at new diagnosis, from a patient treated with antithyroid drugs. CDR3 residues: CASSSASSRRSEQFF. In DNA form, the CDR3 reads TGTGCCAGCAGTTCCGCTTCTAGCAGGAGGAGTGAGCAGTTCTTC.